These 10 T cell receptor beta chains were all obtained from the same sample, sequenced in a study of blood T cell repertoires in COVID-19. Generated by immunoSEQ multiplex PCR, the TCRdb table keeps only in-frame clones and is missing some. The sample consists of approximately 300,000 clones, 70% to 90% of them appearing once. Specimen: peripheral blood. Receptors were obtained from a young man who had recovered from COVID-19.

This sequence joins TRBV7-2 and TRBJ2-3; no reliable D call. Trimming removed 4 bases at V and 6 bases at J, with 8 bases between. There are 12 residues in the CDR3. Germline-derived CDR1 and CDR2 are SGHTA and FQGNSA. CDR3: CASSSYGDTQYF. The CDR3 nucleotides read TGTGCCAGCAGCTCATACGGGGATACGCAGTATTTT.

This clone was recorded once. The chain uses TRBV7-9 and TRBJ1-6; 7 positions match TRBD1. CDR3 length: 15 residues. Germline V lookup: CDR1 SEHNR, CDR2 FQNEAQ (reference sequence). V lost 0 bases and J lost 7; bases outside the gene matches: 3. In nucleotides, the CDR3 is TGTGCCAGCAGCTTAGCCTCAGGGGGGAATTCACCCCTCCACTTT. It codes for CASSLASGGNSPLHF.

The V and J genes are TRBV6-5 and TRBJ2-2; D is unclear. The CDR3 extends over 14 amino acids. Germline V gene lookup returns CDR1 MNHEY and CDR2 SVGAGI. The V gene lost 2 bases and the J gene lost 4 bases, with 8 bases spanning the gap. CDR3 nucleotides: TGTGCCAGCAGTTACCTAGACCGCACCGGGGAGCTGTTTTTT. Its translation is CASSYLDRTGELFF.

The chain recombines TRBV30 with TRBJ1-5; D remains ambiguous. The CDR3 has 13 amino acids. Trimming removed 5 bases from V and 5 bases from J, with 13 bases in between. Germline CDR1 reads GTSNPN; CDR2 reads SVGIG (reference sequence). The chain's CDR3 is CAWSRQEYQPQHF. The CDR3, as DNA: TGTGCCTGGTCCAGGCAGGAATATCAGCCCCAGCATTTT. The full variable domain, completed using reference TRBV30 and TRBJ1-5, is SQTIHQWPATLVQPVGSPLSLECTVEGTSNPNLYWYRQAAGRGLQLLFYSVGIGQISSEVPQNLSASRPQDRQFILSSKKLLLSDSGFYLCAWSRQEYQPQHFGDGTRLSIL.

The chain combines TRBV10-3 with TRBJ1-1; D gene uncertain. The germline gives CDR1 ENHRY, CDR2 SYGVKD. V dropped 8 bases and J dropped 3 bases, with 19 bases sitting between them. CDR3 length: 15 amino acids. The CDR3 DNA sequence: TGTGCCATCCGGACCTCCCGAAGGGAGGACACTGAAGCTTTCTTT. Protein sequence: CAIRTSRREDTEAFF.

This chain links TRBV5-1 with TRBJ2-3, with a weak D call TRBD1 (5 bases). There are 12 residues in the CDR3. Germline V gene sequence: CDR1 SGHRS, CDR2 YFSETQ. The V end was cut by 1 base, the J end by 5 bases, with 5 bases between. CDR3 coding DNA: TGCGCCAGCAGCTTGCAGGGAGATACGCAGTATTTT. Translation: CASSLQGDTQYF.

This rearrangement joins TRBV6-1 to TRBJ2-2; D possibly corresponds to TRBD1 (6 bases). The CDR3 length is 16 residues. With 3 bases removed from V and 7 bases from J, the gap between germline ends came to 18 bases. Per germline, CDR1 MNHNS and CDR2 SASEGT. The CDR3 DNA sequence: TGTGCCAGCAGTGAGGGACAAGGGATAGTTAACGGGGAGCTGTTTTTT. Amino acid sequence: CASSEGQGIVNGELFF.

The chain employs TRBV6-5 and TRBJ2-1, with 10 bases that match TRBD2. CDR3 length: 15 residues. The V segment lost 4 bases and the J segment 7 bases; nucleotides outside the gene matches: 7. The germline gives CDR1 MNHEY, CDR2 SVGAGI. This chain's CDR3 is CASSWSGGVGNEQFF. Written as DNA, the CDR3 is TGTGCCAGCAGTTGGAGCGGGGGGGTAGGTAATGAGCAGTTCTTC.

This clone was seen just once. J is TRBJ2-7 and V is TRBV4-3; 8 bases match TRBD1. Per the germline V gene, CDR1 is LGHNA and CDR2 is YSLEER. Trimming cost V 4 bases and J 0 bases; bases outside gene matches: 2. This CDR3 is built from 14 residues. In DNA form, the CDR3 reads TGCGCCAGCAGCCGAACAGGGGGCTCCTACGAGCAGTACTTC. Translation gives CASSRTGGSYEQYF.

The V and J genes are TRBV3-1 (or the pseudogene TRBV3-2) and TRBJ2-2; D might be TRBD2 (6 bases). The length of the CDR3 is 15 residues. Trimming left V 0 bases short and J 3 bases short, with 8 bases between. Germline lookup yields CDR1 LGHDT and CDR2 YNNKEL (reference sequence). The CDR3 region has the DNA TGTGCCAGCAGCCAAGAGGGGACTCACACCGGGGAGCTGTTTTTT. Encoded protein: CASSQEGTHTGELFF.